Listed below are T cell receptor beta chains from one sample, sequenced in a study of T cell responses to AZD1222 COVID-19 vaccine. Libraries were prepared by immunoSEQ multiplex PCR; TCRdb keeps only in-frame clonotypes and omits some of them. The profile covers about 97,000 clones, with around 88% appearing a single time and 7.5% taken by the ten largest. The input for sequencing was peripheral blood, taken on day 0 of AZD1222 vaccination. The source of these receptors is an adult in good health. The CDR3 runs from the conserved cysteine through the conserved F or W. The D gene is left open where the match is weak. A clone size is listed for some rows: how often the clone was seen (once, few, many), or a class if it is expanded.

cdr3_aa cdr3_nt clone_size d_call j_call v_call
CASSSRAGLNTEAFF TGTGCCAGCAGCTCCCGTGCGGGCTTGAACACTGAAGCTTTCTTT NA NA TRBJ1-1 TRBV5-4
CASSSDLSLQTNQPQHF TGTGCCAGCAGTTCGGACTTATCTCTCCAAACTAATCAGCCCCAGCATTTT NA NA TRBJ1-5 TRBV7-2
CASSPGGRDGYTF TGTGCCAGCAGTCCCGGGGGTCGGGATGGCTACACCTTC NA NA TRBJ1-2 TRBV6-5
CASSLQENTEAFF TGTGCCAGCAGCTTACAGGAGAACACTGAAGCTTTCTTT NA NA TRBJ1-1 TRBV7-9
CASGPVGTEAFF TGTGCCAGCGGTCCCGTGGGCACTGAAGCTTTCTTT NA NA TRBJ1-1 TRBV28
CASSPTGRHTEAFF TGTGCCAGTAGTCCGACAGGGCGGCACACTGAAGCTTTCTTT NA TRBD1 TRBJ1-1 TRBV19
CASSMKGYGEQYF TGTGCCAGTAGTATGAAGGGGTATGGCGAGCAGTACTTC NA NA TRBJ2-7 TRBV19
CASSLVTGGRRNSPLHF TGTGCCAGCAGCCTAGTAACAGGGGGACGGAGGAATTCACCCCTCCACTTT NA TRBD1 TRBJ1-6 TRBV7-2
CASRKQGVGNNIQYF TGTGCCAGCAGAAAACAGGGGGTGGGAAATAACATTCAGTACTTC NA TRBD1 TRBJ2-4 TRBV27
CATGSSGNTIYF TGTGCGACAGGGAGCTCTGGAAACACCATATATTTT NA TRBD1 TRBJ1-3 TRBV28
CASSSGSGTNTGELFF TGTGCCAGCAGCTCAGGTAGCGGGACTAACACCGGGGAGCTGTTTTTT NA TRBD2 TRBJ2-2 TRBV7-9
CASSSPIAGVRETQYF TGTGCCAGCAGTTCGCCGATAGCGGGAGTTCGGGAGACCCAGTACTTC NA TRBD2 TRBJ2-5 TRBV28
CASSLVQGEFYGELFF TGTGCCAGCAGCTTGGTGCAGGGGGAATTTTACGGGGAGCTGTTTTTT NA TRBD1 TRBJ2-2 TRBV5-8
CASSYDGSTDTQYF TGTGCCAGCAGTTACGACGGTAGCACAGATACGCAGTATTTT NA NA TRBJ2-3 TRBV6-2/TRBV6-3
CASSFGGQGGYGYTF TGTGCCAGCAGTTTTGGGGGACAGGGGGGTTATGGCTACACCTTC NA TRBD1 TRBJ1-2 TRBV27
CASKGEGGSEKLFF TGTGCCAGCAAAGGAGAGGGGGGAAGTGAAAAACTGTTTTTT NA NA TRBJ1-4 TRBV7-9
CASRRGVGSPLHF TGTGCCAGCAGGAGGGGGGTTGGTTCACCCCTCCACTTT NA NA TRBJ1-6 TRBV12-3/TRBV12-4
CASSSPADSYGYTF TGTGCCAGCAGTTCGCCCGCGGATTCCTATGGCTACACCTTC NA NA TRBJ1-2 TRBV28
CATSSTEGLAGSNEQFF TGTGCCACCAGCAGTACCGAGGGACTAGCGGGGTCCAATGAGCAGTTCTTC NA TRBD2 TRBJ2-1 TRBV15
CASSLTARGNTIYF TGTGCTAGCAGCTTAACCGCTAGAGGAAACACCATATATTTT NA NA TRBJ1-3 TRBV7-7
CASSAGLAGAYNEQFF TGTGCCAGTAGTGCGGGACTAGCGGGGGCCTACAATGAGCAGTTCTTC NA TRBD2 TRBJ2-1 TRBV19
CASSLGALGGGAVNEQFF TGTGCCAGCAGCTTAGGGGCGCTTGGCGGGGGGGCCGTAAATGAGCAGTTCTTC NA TRBD2 TRBJ2-1 TRBV7-2
CAWGNLGQAAYEQYF TGTGCCTGGGGAAACCTAGGACAGGCAGCCTACGAGCAGTACTTC NA TRBD1 TRBJ2-7 TRBV30
CASSRGPLPAGGYTF TGTGCCAGCAGCCGAGGGCCCTTACCGGCGGGTGGCTACACCTTC NA NA TRBJ1-2 TRBV3-1/TRBV3-2
CASSLIQGNTEAFF TGTGCCAGCAGCTTAATACAGGGGAACACTGAAGCTTTCTTT NA NA TRBJ1-1 TRBV7-2
CASSLVGQGSSSYEQYF TGTGCCAGCAGCTTAGTTGGGCAGGGGTCTTCTTCCTACGAGCAGTACTTC NA NA TRBJ2-7 TRBV7-6
CASSLGGPQNTIYF TGCGCCAGCAGCTTGGGGGGGCCACAAAACACCATATATTTT NA NA TRBJ1-3 TRBV5-1
CASSLAIGSGRNNEQFF TGCGCCAGCAGCTTGGCCATCGGTAGCGGGAGGAACAATGAGCAGTTCTTC NA TRBD2 TRBJ2-1 TRBV5-1
CASSSRGEGAFF TGTGCCAGCAGCTCCAGGGGGGAGGGAGCTTTCTTT NA TRBD1 TRBJ1-1 TRBV9
CASSVANSERETQYF TGTGCCAGCAGCGTAGCAAATTCAGAGCGAGAGACCCAGTACTTC once NA TRBJ2-5 TRBV9
CASSSQYEQYF TGTGCCAGCAGCTCACAATACGAGCAGTACTTC NA NA TRBJ2-7 TRBV5-4
CASSTYHPGNTEAFF TGTGCCAGCAGTACTTACCACCCCGGCAACACTGAAGCTTTCTTT NA NA TRBJ1-1 TRBV2
CATSETGGGYEQYF TGTGCCACCAGTGAGACAGGGGGTGGTTACGAGCAGTACTTC NA TRBD1 TRBJ2-7 TRBV24-1
CASISTGLGYNEQFF TGTGCCAGTATTTCTACAGGGCTGGGGTACAATGAGCAGTTCTTC NA NA TRBJ2-1 TRBV19
CASSFDRGSYNEQFF TGTGCCAGCAGCTTCGACAGGGGCTCCTACAATGAGCAGTTCTTC NA TRBD1 TRBJ2-1 TRBV13
CASSQDGDYTDTQYF TGTGCCAGCAGCCAAGATGGCGACTACACAGATACGCAGTATTTT NA NA TRBJ2-3 TRBV3-1/TRBV3-2
CASSLGQGDTDTQYF TGTGCCAGCAGTCTTGGACAGGGGGACACAGATACGCAGTATTTT NA TRBD1 TRBJ2-3 TRBV11-3
CASSRADPICKENIQYF TGTGCCAGCAGCCGGGCAGATCCCATTTGCAAAGAAAACATTCAGTACTTC NA NA TRBJ2-4 TRBV3-1/TRBV3-2
CAIRPGLAGVYEQYF TGTGCCATCAGACCGGGACTAGCGGGGGTTTACGAGCAGTACTTC NA TRBD2 TRBJ2-7 TRBV10-3
CASSTGNPNQPQHF TGTGCCAGCAGTACAGGGAACCCCAATCAGCCCCAGCATTTT NA NA TRBJ1-5 TRBV28
CASSWDSTGELFF TGTGCCAGCAGCTGGGACAGCACCGGGGAGCTGTTTTTT NA TRBD1 TRBJ2-2 TRBV7-8
CASSLVVGTRGETQYF TGTGCCAGCAGCTTAGTGGTTGGGACCCGGGGGGAGACCCAGTACTTC NA NA TRBJ2-5 TRBV7-2
CATSDLNQPQHF TGTGCCACCAGTGATTTAAATCAGCCCCAGCATTTT NA NA TRBJ1-5 TRBV24-1
CASSLGSGTSSSPLHF TGTGCCAGCAGCTTAGGCTCCGGGACGTCGAGTTCACCCCTCCACTTT NA NA TRBJ1-6 TRBV13
CASSLGLGPSTDTQYF TGTGCCAGCAGCTTAGGACTCGGCCCTAGCACAGATACGCAGTATTTT NA NA TRBJ2-3 TRBV11-2
CASSRPGTGVFDGYTF TGTGCCAGCAGCCGTCCCGGGACAGGGGTTTTTGATGGCTACACCTTC NA TRBD1 TRBJ1-2 TRBV6-2/TRBV6-3
CASSQSHREQFF TGCGCCAGCAGTCAATCGCACCGGGAGCAGTTCTTC few NA TRBJ2-1 TRBV23-1
CASSLWGRGIGPQHF TGTGCCAGCAGTTTATGGGGGCGAGGGATAGGGCCCCAGCATTTT NA NA TRBJ1-5 TRBV28
CAISDGRPDTGELFF TGTGCCATCAGTGATGGGCGGCCGGACACCGGGGAGCTGTTTTTT NA NA TRBJ2-2 TRBV10-3
CASSYSRTGDSYEQYF TGTGCCAGCAGTTACTCTAGGACAGGGGACTCCTACGAGCAGTACTTC NA TRBD1 TRBJ2-7 TRBV6-5
CASSTPGGGETQYF TGTGCCAGCAGCACCCCGGGGGGGGGAGAGACCCAGTACTTC NA TRBD2 TRBJ2-5 TRBV5-4
CASSQYTSEQYF TGTGCCAGCAGCCAATACACAAGCGAGCAGTACTTC NA NA TRBJ2-7 TRBV14
CASSQGTSRFTDTQYF TGCGCCAGCAGCCAAGGGACCTCCAGATTCACAGATACGCAGTATTTT NA NA TRBJ2-3 TRBV4-1